Below are 10 T cell receptor beta chains sequenced from a single sample in a study of blood T cell repertoires in COVID-19. TCRdb's copy holds only in-frame clones and misses some; the assay was immunoSEQ multiplex PCR. The sample holds 190,000 or so clones, more than 70% seen once. Sequenced sample: PBMCs or T cells enriched from blood (not recorded which). The receptors derive from a woman aged 18-29 years who had recovered from COVID-19.

This chain uses TRBV7-9 with TRBJ1-1; 8 bases are a match to TRBD1. Germline lookup yields CDR1 SEHNR and CDR2 FQNEAQ (reference sequence). This CDR3 spans 15 amino acids. The V and J ends lost 4 bases and 4 bases, in that order; junction bases with no gene match: 8. The chain's CDR3 is CASSSIDRGSTEAFF. The CDR3 DNA is TGTGCCAGCAGCTCTATTGACAGGGGAAGCACTGAAGCTTTCTTT.

V gene TRBV5-1 combines with J gene TRBJ2-3; the match to TRBD1 covers 8 bases. In germline, CDR1 is SGHRS, CDR2 YFSETQ. The CDR3 contains 15 residues. The V and J ends lost 4 bases and 1 base, in that order; junction bases with no gene match: 5. The CDR3 protein is CASSPGQGGTDTQYF. The CDR3 DNA reads as TGCGCCAGCAGCCCCGGACAGGGTGGCACAGATACGCAGTATTTT.

This clone was found once. The chain uses TRBV27 and TRBJ1-2; TRBD1 matches at 9 bases. This CDR3 region has 14 residues. The germline CDR1 and CDR2 sequences are MNHEY and SMNVEV (reference sequence). Unmatched junction bases numbered 7, after V lost 6 bases and J lost 5 bases. For the CDR3, the DNA is TGTGCCAGCAGGCCGACAGGGGGAATATATGGCTACACCTTC. This gives the protein CASRPTGGIYGYTF.

The chain joins TRBV27 to TRBJ1-5; D is undetermined. The ends were cut back, 2 bases at V and 2 bases at J, with 13 bases in the middle. The CDR3 sequence is 16 residues long. Germline assignment: CDR1 MNHEY and CDR2 SMNVEV (reference sequence). The CDR3: CASSLKAHYGNQPQHF. In nucleotides, the CDR3 is TGTGCCAGCAGTTTAAAGGCCCACTACGGCAATCAGCCCCAGCATTTT.

The chain joins TRBV5-1 to TRBJ2-5; 9 bases agree with TRBD1. Germline V gene lookup returns CDR1 SGHRS and CDR2 YFSETQ. This CDR3 has 14 residues. The trim removed 4 bases at V and 5 bases at J, leaving 6 bases unmatched. CDR3 region: CASSPGQGVETQYF. Written as DNA, the CDR3 is TGCGCCAGCAGCCCGGGACAGGGAGTGGAGACCCAGTACTTC.

The chain joins TRBV28 to TRBJ1-4; perhaps TRBD1 as D (5 bases). Germline lookup yields CDR1 MDHEN and CDR2 SYDVKM. V was pared by 5 bases and J by 0 bases, with 19 bases between. CDR3 length equals 18 residues. CDR3 protein: CASSPEVGGSATNEKLFF. In DNA form, the CDR3 reads TGTGCCAGCAGTCCCGAAGTTGGGGGGTCGGCAACTAATGAAAAACTGTTTTTT.

This chain uses TRBV2 with TRBJ2-7; 9 bases agree with TRBD1. V lost 7 bases to trimming and J lost 11 bases; unmatched junction nucleotides: 6. From germline, CDR1 is SNHLY and CDR2 FYNNEI. This CDR3 region has 11 residues. The CDR3 region is CASNLGTGKYF. The CDR3 DNA follows: TGTGCCAGCAATCTGGGGACAGGGAAGTACTTC.

This clone was seen just once. This chain links TRBV30 with TRBJ1-2; TRBD1 agrees at 9 bases. The CDR3 contains 12 residues. In germline, CDR1 is GTSNPN, CDR2 SVGIG (reference sequence). The V and J ends lost 2 bases and 8 bases, in that order; junction bases with no gene match: 3. The CDR3 DNA sequence: TGTGCCTGGAGTCGGGACAGGGAGGGCTACACCTTC. Protein sequence: CAWSRDREGYTF. Variable domain in full (rest from reference TRBV30 and TRBJ1-2): SQTIHQWPATLVQPVGSPLSLECTVEGTSNPNLYWYRQAAGRGLQLLFYSVGIGQISSEVPQNLSASRPQDRQFILSSKKLLLSDSGFYLCAWSRDREGYTFGSGTRLTVV.

This rearrangement joins TRBV5-1 to TRBJ2-7; 12 bases match TRBD1. The CDR3 has 16 amino acids. V gave up 4 bases and J gave up 3 bases; unmatched junction bases: 8. Per the germline V gene, CDR1 is SGHRS and CDR2 is YFSETQ. The CDR3 protein is CASSPTGTGGFYEQYF. The CDR3 DNA follows: TGCGCCAGCAGCCCGACCGGGACAGGGGGCTTCTACGAGCAGTACTTC.

The chain joins TRBV19 to TRBJ2-7, with 14 nucleotides matching TRBD2. V shed 1 base and J 3 bases; nucleotides not matched to a gene: 5. CDR1 is LNHDA and CDR2 is SQIVND in the germline V gene (reference sequence). The CDR3 consists of 17 residues. CDR3: CASSIGTSGGPVYEQYF. As DNA, the CDR3 is TGTGCCAGTAGTATAGGGACTAGCGGGGGGCCGGTCTACGAGCAGTACTTC.